This T cell receptor (beta chain) was recovered during a study of T cell repertoires in cytomegalovirus infection. Overall study context: Evidence of both CMV infection and a matching HLA type came from public TCR beta signatures.

The table lists this clonotype with many counts. Its target is unknown. Germline CDR1 and CDR2: SGHAT and FQNNGV. The CDR3 covers 14 residues. Trimming removed 5 bases at V and 6 bases at J, with 14 bases between. General study results and limits: In two of eight donors, the top clonotype was HLA-C-restricted CMV-specific. Accumulated public TCR beta family frequency recognized individuals carrying CMV together with the relevant HLA.

A single record per CDR3 protein comes from TCRdb applying MiXCR to the reads. The sample carries 560,000 or so distinct CDR3 sequences, about 17% recorded once. Sequencing was performed on CD8+ T cells from PBMCs. The chain combines TRBV11-2 with TRBJ2-4; D is possibly TRBD1 (6 bases). This receptor was obtained from a human donor in good health (CMV status not recorded). Some clones in this sample may be carry-over from other donors' samples. The CDR3 loop is CASSPDRMGNIQYF. The CDR3 bases are TGTGCCAGCAGCCCCGACAGGATGGGAAACATTCAGTACTTC.